This T cell receptor beta chain was identified in a study of CD8 T cells in Susac syndrome. RNA totalling roughly 0.45 to 1 ug underwent reverse transcription with random hexamers. Coverage of TCR beta CDR3 amplification by immunoSEQ multiplex PCR extended to 54 Vbeta and 13 Jbeta. TCRdb fed the immunoSEQ multiplex PCR reads into MiXCR, producing one record per CDR3 protein. The sample includes 150,000 or so distinct CDR3 sequences, about 93% of them seen just once. J lost 4 bases, V lost 0 bases, and 9 bases had no gene match. The V gene's germline CDR1 is DFQATT and CDR2 SNEGSKA (reference sequence). The CDR3 has 15 residues.

This rearrangement joins TRBV20-1 to TRBJ2-7; 7 bases fit TRBD2. The clonotype was recovered from a human donor in good health. Sequencing used CD4+ T cells from PBMCs. The CDR3 nucleotides read TGCAGTGCTAGAGATCGTGGGCGGGGGAAGTACGAGCAGTACTTC. Protein: CSARDRGRGKYEQYF.